This passage covers 28 T cell receptor beta chains from one sample sequenced in a study of T cell responses to AZD1222 COVID-19 vaccine. Some clones are missing from TCRdb's copy, which holds only in-frame ones; the method was immunoSEQ multiplex PCR. The sample includes 100,000 to 150,000 clones, about 90% seen only once; the top ten take roughly a tenth. Sequences were derived from peripheral blood, sampled on day 0 of AZD1222 vaccination. These receptors originate from an adult in good health.

The genes are TRBV6-1 and TRBJ1-1; D might be TRBD1 (6 bases). CDR3 length: 16 amino acids. The germline gives CDR1 MNHNS, CDR2 SASEGT. Deletions cut 2 bases from V and 4 bases from J, with 17 bases between. The CDR3 nucleotides are TGTGCCAGCAGTGAATTGGGGGGCCCAATGAGCACTGAAGCTTTCTTT. Its translation is CASSELGGPMSTEAFF.

This chain uses TRBV29-1 with TRBJ2-5, with 10 bases that match TRBD1. The junction had 9 bases not matched to a gene; V was cut back by 3 bases and J by 5 bases. The germline V gene has CDR1 SQVTM and CDR2 ANQGSEA. The CDR3 has 15 residues. The CDR3 loop is CSVDTGTGVGETQYF. The CDR3 coding sequence is TGCAGCGTTGACACCGGGACAGGGGTTGGGGAGACCCAGTACTTC.

This clone was seen just once. The chain is built from TRBV23-1 and TRBJ1-4; D not certain. TRBV23-1 is an ORF, and what it does is uncertain. With 3 bases removed from V and 8 bases from J, the gap between germline ends came to 13 bases. This CDR3 region has 14 residues. CDR3 loop: CASSHIAPREKLFF. CDR3 bases: TGCGCCAGCAGTCATATAGCCCCCCGAGAAAAACTGTTTTTT.

This chain connects TRBV15 to TRBJ1-6; TRBD1 is a possible D gene (5 bases). CDR3 length: 14 amino acids. The ends were cut back, 8 bases at V and 7 bases at J, with 15 bases in the middle. CDR1 and CDR2 from the germline V gene are LNHNV and YYDKDF (reference sequence). CDR3 nucleotides: TGTGCCACCTCCCCGGACGGGGCCAATTCACCCCTCCACTTT. Its protein product is CATSPDGANSPLHF.

V gene TRBV27 combines with J gene TRBJ2-7, with 10 bases identical to TRBD2. Germline trimming cut 6 bases from V and 0 bases from J; bases unmatched to any gene: 5. Germline values: CDR1 MNHEY, CDR2 SMNVEV (reference sequence). CDR3 length: 15 residues. Here the CDR3 reads CASSTGLADSYEQYF. Here the CDR3 DNA reads TGTGCCAGCAGCACTGGACTAGCGGACTCCTACGAGCAGTACTTC.

The chain uses TRBV13 and TRBJ2-7; D unresolved. Germline V gene sequence: CDR1 PRHDT, CDR2 FYEKMQ (reference sequence). The CDR3 is made up of 13 amino acids. Trimming took off 5 bases at V and 0 bases at J, with 8 bases between the two ends. This chain's CDR3 is CASSVGLSYEQYF. DNA of the CDR3: TGTGCCAGCAGCGTCGGGCTCTCCTACGAGCAGTACTTC.

This clone appeared once. The rearrangement links TRBV6-5 to TRBJ1-6; 7 bases are shared with TRBD1. From germline, CDR1 is MNHEY and CDR2 SVGAGI. This CDR3 spans 13 amino acids. V lost 6 bases, J lost 8 bases, and 4 bases stayed unmatched. The CDR3 DNA reads as TGTGCCAGCAGGAAGCAGGGGGATTCACCCCTCCACTTT. As protein: CASRKQGDSPLHF.

The V and J genes are TRBV13 and TRBJ1-2; no firm D call. V was trimmed by 0 bases and J by 6 bases, leaving 8 bases between them. The CDR3 extends over 13 amino acids. Germline V gene data show CDR1 as PRHDT and CDR2 as FYEKMQ (reference sequence). The CDR3 DNA follows: TGTGCCAGCAGCTTAGGTGGGCCGAATGGCTACACCTTC. Encoded protein: CASSLGGPNGYTF.

The chain couples TRBV5-4 to TRBJ1-2; 9 bases line up with TRBD1. Germline V gene data show CDR1 as SGHNT and CDR2 as YYREEE (reference sequence). J lost 8 bases, V lost 0 bases, and 14 bases had no gene match. This CDR3 has 17 amino acids. The CDR3 region is CASSLDGTGNRARGYTF. The CDR3 DNA follows: TGTGCCAGCAGCTTGGACGGGACAGGGAATCGTGCGCGCGGCTACACCTTC. Filled out from reference TRBV5-4 and TRBJ1-2, the complete variable domain reads ETGVTQSPTHLIKTRGQQVTLRCSSQSGHNTVSWYQQALGQGPQFIFQYYREEENGRGNFPPRFSGLQFPNYSSELNVNALELDDSALYLCASSLDGTGNRARGYTFGSGTRLTVV.

This rearrangement joins TRBV6-2 or TRBV6-3 to TRBJ2-7, with 7 bases matching TRBD2. This CDR3 region has 14 residues. V lost 6 bases to trimming and J lost 5 bases; unmatched junction nucleotides: 10. In germline, CDR1 is MNHEY, CDR2 SVGEGT. The DNA for the CDR3 is TGTGCCAGCAGCCCCGCGGGAGTTCCCAACGAGCAGTACTTC. It codes for CASSPAGVPNEQYF.

This chain connects TRBV7-6 to TRBJ2-2, with D perhaps matching TRBD2 (5 bases). The V end was cut by 5 bases, the J end by 7 bases, with 8 bases between. The CDR3 has 12 amino acids. The germline V gene encodes CDR1 SGHVS and CDR2 FNYEAQ. CDR3 region: CASSGLFGELFF. In nucleotides, the CDR3 is TGTGCCAGCAGCGGACTGTTCGGGGAGCTGTTTTTT.

The rearrangement links TRBV7-9 to TRBJ2-7; 7 bases are a match to TRBD1. Germline V gene sequence: CDR1 SEHNR, CDR2 FQNEAQ (reference sequence). CDR3 length: 13 amino acids. V shed 5 bases, J shed 12 bases, and the junction held 13 bases outside the gene matches. For the CDR3, the DNA is TGTGCCAGCAGCACAAGAGGGACAGACATTTCGTACTTC. Encoded protein: CASSTRGTDISYF.

CDR3 sequence reads: CASSRALLNTEAFF. The CDR3 DNA sequence: TGTGCCAGCAGTCGGGCCTTACTAAATACTGAAGCTTTCTTT. The genes are TRBV2 and TRBJ1-1; no clear D. Germline lookup yields CDR1 SNHLY and CDR2 FYNNEI. The CDR3 has 14 residues. Between the trimmed V and J ends, which lost 5 bases and 5 bases, there was a span of 15 bases. Full variable domain (rest looked up from reference TRBV2 and TRBJ1-1): EPEVTQTPSHQVTQMGQEVILRCVPISNHLYFYWYRQILGQKVEFLVSFYNNEISEKSEIFDDQFSVERPDGSNFTLKIRSTKLEDSAMYFCASSRALLNTEAFFGQGTRLTVV.

The J gene is TRBJ1-2, the V gene TRBV12-3 or TRBV12-4; 8 nucleotides line up with TRBD1. V lost 7 bases, J lost 8 bases, and 6 bases stayed unmatched. The length of the CDR3 is 12 residues. DNA for the CDR3: TGTGCCAGCACAAGGACAGGGAAAGGCTACACCTTC. Protein sequence: CASTRTGKGYTF.

This chain links TRBV6-2 or TRBV6-3 with TRBJ1-3; a weak D match, TRBD1 (5 bases). This CDR3 is 17 amino acids long. V lost 2 bases to trimming and J lost 5 bases, with 19 bases between them. Germline CDR1 reads MNHEY; CDR2 reads SVGEGT. CDR3 coding DNA: TGTGCCAGCAGTTACCCCCTGTTCCCGACAGTTAGAAACACCATATATTTT. Amino acid sequence: CASSYPLFPTVRNTIYF.

V usage is TRBV6-6 and J usage is TRBJ1-2; the D is unclear. V was clipped by 0 bases and J by 3 bases, with 5 bases between them. The CDR3 length is 13 residues. CDR1 and CDR2 (germline): MNHNY, SVGAGI (reference sequence). The CDR3 DNA reads TGTGCCAGCAGTTACTCGAGTCACTATGGCTACACCTTC. This translates into CASSYSSHYGYTF.

The chain is built from TRBV5-1 and TRBJ1-1, with TRBD1 as a possible D gene (6 bases). Germline CDR1 is SGHRS and CDR2 is YFSETQ. This CDR3 contains 14 residues. V was cut by 3 bases and J by 1 base, with 10 bases left in between. CDR3 loop: CASSSQGRNTEAFF. The CDR3 nucleotides are TGCGCCAGCAGCTCGCAGGGGAGGAACACTGAAGCTTTCTTT.

V usage is TRBV6-4 and J usage is TRBJ2-1, with D tentatively TRBD1 or TRBD2 (7 bases each). Germline values: CDR1 MRHNA, CDR2 SNTAGT. The germline V and J ends were trimmed by 7 bases and 14 bases, with 21 bases remaining between them. The CDR3 sequence is 13 residues long. In DNA, the CDR3 is TGTGCCAGCACCAAGGCGGGGGCAGGGGGAGAGTTCTTC. Its translation: CASTKAGAGGEFF.

The chain is built from TRBV5-1 and TRBJ2-2, with TRBD2 matching over 11 bases. The CDR3 covers 15 residues. Germline CDR1 and CDR2: SGHRS and YFSETQ. V lost 1 base to trimming and J lost 4 bases; unmatched junction nucleotides: 0. CDR3 sequence (DNA): TGCGCCAGCAGCTTGCTAGCGGGGGGCACCGGGGAGCTGTTTTTT. Translated, it gives CASSLLAGGTGELFF.

This clone was found once. The rearrangement joins TRBV27 to TRBJ2-1, with D unclear. Germline CDR1 reads MNHEY; CDR2 reads SMNVEV (reference sequence). This CDR3 spans 15 amino acids. V gave up 3 bases and J gave up 1 base, with 10 bases separating them. The CDR3 nucleotides read TGTGCCAGCAGTTTTCTGGCGGCTTCCTACAATGAGCAGTTCTTC. Translation gives CASSFLAASYNEQFF.

The genes are TRBV7-2 and TRBJ2-6; no firm D call. V lost 5 bases, J lost 4 bases, and 12 bases lay in between. This CDR3 has 15 amino acids. The germline V gene encodes CDR1 SGHTA and CDR2 FQGNSA. Written as DNA, the CDR3 is TGTGCCAGCAGCGGATCTCTGGTGGGGGCCAACGTCCTGACTTTC. Encoded protein: CASSGSLVGANVLTF. The variable domain in full, with the rest retrieved from reference TRBV7-2 and TRBJ2-6, is GAGVSQSPSNKVTEKGKDVELRCDPISGHTALYWYRQSLGQGLEFLIYFQGNSAPDKSGLPSDRFSAERTGGSVSTLTIQRTQQEDSAVYLCASSGSLVGANVLTFGAGSRLTVL.

This chain connects TRBV7-9 to TRBJ1-1; 9 nucleotides align to TRBD1. Germline V gene lookup returns CDR1 SEHNR and CDR2 FQNEAQ (reference sequence). With 5 bases clipped from V and 4 bases from J, the junction kept 8 bases outside the gene matches. The CDR3 runs to 15 residues. In DNA, the CDR3 is TGTGCCAGCAGCCTACAGGGGGCTATCTTCACTGAAGCTTTCTTT. Amino acids: CASSLQGAIFTEAFF.

V is TRBV28 and J is TRBJ1-6; D possibly corresponds to TRBD1 (5 bases). The CDR3 is 14 residues long. The germline V gene has CDR1 MDHEN and CDR2 SYDVKM. V was clipped by 5 bases and J by 8 bases, with 13 bases between them. The CDR3 loop reads CASSPGPQYSPLHF. CDR3 DNA sequence: TGTGCCAGCAGTCCGGGACCCCAATATTCACCCCTCCACTTT.

This rearrangement joins TRBV27 to TRBJ2-7; 9 nucleotides align to TRBD1. The CDR3 is 15 residues long. V trimming: 5 bases; J trimming: 4 bases; junction bases outside the gene matches: 9. The germline V gene encodes CDR1 MNHEY and CDR2 SMNVEV (reference sequence). The CDR3 region is CASSPPYRGRYEQYF. The CDR3 DNA reads TGTGCCAGCAGTCCGCCTTACAGGGGGCGGTACGAGCAGTACTTC.

The chain links TRBV5-1 to TRBJ2-1; 10 bases match TRBD2. V gave up 4 bases and J gave up 9 bases; unmatched junction bases: 16. Germline V CDR1 and CDR2: SGHRS, YFSETQ. The CDR3 contains 17 residues. The CDR3 DNA follows: TGCGCCAGCAGCCCCGGCCATCTAGCGGGGGACACCGGTGAGCAGTTCTTC. Translating it yields CASSPGHLAGDTGEQFF.

This rearrangement joins TRBV28 to TRBJ2-7, with TRBD1 matching over 10 bases. The CDR3 runs to 14 residues. V was pared by 7 bases and J by 2 bases, with 5 bases of the junction left unmatched. Germline V CDR1 and CDR2: MDHEN, SYDVKM. CDR3 DNA sequence: TGTGCCAGCAACTCCGGGACAGGGGCCTACGAGCAGTACTTC. It codes for CASNSGTGAYEQYF.

The rearrangement uses TRBV2 and TRBJ1-3; 7 bases are shared with TRBD1. CDR3 length: 19 amino acids. CDR1 is SNHLY, CDR2 FYNNEI, per germline. V trimming: 0 bases; J trimming: 0 bases; junction bases outside the gene matches: 11. The DNA for the CDR3 is TGTGCCAGCAGTGAAGCGGTGGGGACAGAAATGAGCTCTGGAAACACCATATATTTT. This sequence encodes CASSEAVGTEMSSGNTIYF. Full variable domain (outside the CDR3, taken from reference TRBV2 and TRBJ1-3): EPEVTQTPSHQVTQMGQEVILRCVPISNHLYFYWYRQILGQKVEFLVSFYNNEISEKSEIFDDQFSVERPDGSNFTLKIRSTKLEDSAMYFCASSEAVGTEMSSGNTIYFGEGSWLTVV.

This clone is a singleton in its sample. This chain links TRBV18 with TRBJ1-1; D remains unclear. The CDR3 has 13 residues. V dropped 2 bases and J dropped 2 bases, with 6 bases sitting between them. CDR1 is KGHSH, CDR2 LQKENI, per germline. The CDR3, as DNA: TGTGCCAGCTCACCAAAGGATAACACTGAAGCTTTCTTT. It specifies CASSPKDNTEAFF.